A single sample gave rise to the 9 T cell receptor beta chains below, sequenced in a study of OX40 agonist ivuxolimab in advanced cancers. Profiled with immunoSEQ multiplex PCR; TCRdb holds only in-frame clones, not every one. The sample consists of about 67,000 clones, 70% to 90% of them appearing once. Sample: CD4+ or CD8+ T cells sorted from blood, taken in a trial of the OX40 agonist ivuxolimab. These receptors came from an adult with an advanced solid tumor such as melanoma, head and neck, liver or kidney cancer.

This rearrangement joins TRBV29-1 to TRBJ2-7; D is undetermined. CDR1 and CDR2 from the germline V gene are SQVTM and ANQGSEA. CDR3 length: 12 amino acids. V dropped 4 bases and J dropped 6 bases, with 13 bases sitting between them. CDR3 region: CSVVRALGEQYF. CDR3 bases: TGCAGCGTTGTACGGGCTCTGGGCGAGCAGTACTTC.

The chain joins TRBV28 to TRBJ1-6; D is uncertain. The V gene lost 6 bases and the J gene lost 9 bases, with 12 bases spanning the gap. CDR1 MDHEN and CDR2 SYDVKM come from the germline V gene. The CDR3 has 13 residues. CDR3 sequence reads: CASRPRLSSPLHF. DNA of the CDR3: TGTGCCAGCAGACCCCGCTTGAGTTCACCCCTCCACTTT.

The V call is TRBV30, the J call TRBJ2-7, with 8 bases that match TRBD1. The germline V gene encodes CDR1 GTSNPN and CDR2 SVGIG (reference sequence). CDR3 size: 14 residues. V dropped 0 bases and J dropped 2; count of bases not matched to a gene: 3. The CDR3 sequence: CAWSVGTGAYEQYF. DNA of the CDR3: TGTGCCTGGAGTGTCGGGACAGGAGCCTACGAGCAGTACTTC.

This chain joins TRBV11-3 and TRBJ2-7; a weak D match, TRBD1 (6 bases). The CDR3 is made up of 13 amino acids. Trimming left V 4 bases short and J 0 bases short, with 7 bases between. Germline assignment: CDR1 SGHNT and CDR2 YENEEA. CDR3 loop: CASSSGHSYEQYF. The CDR3 bases are TGTGCCAGCAGCTCGGGACACTCCTACGAGCAGTACTTC.

The chain combines TRBV7-2 with TRBJ2-5, with no clear D. V shed 1 base and J shed 2 bases, with 5 bases lying between them. This CDR3 comprises 13 residues. Germline V gene lookup returns CDR1 SGHTA and CDR2 FQGNSA. The CDR3 DNA sequence: TGTGCCAGCAGCTTAGGAGGACAAGAGACCCAGTACTTC. Its translation: CASSLGGQETQYF.

The V call is TRBV5-6, the J call TRBJ2-5; possible D gene TRBD1, 6 bases. V lost 1 base and J lost 5, with 15 bases in between. Germline CDR1 is SGHDT and CDR2 is YYEEEE. There are 15 residues in the CDR3. The CDR3 coding sequence is TGTGCCAGCAGCTTGAATGGCGGGCAGGGGGAGACCCAGTACTTC. As protein: CASSLNGGQGETQYF. Full variable domain (missing parts from reference TRBV5-6 and TRBJ2-5): DAGVTQSPTHLIKTRGQQVTLRCSPKSGHDTVSWYQQALGQGPQFIFQYYEEEERQRGNFPDRFSGHQFPNYSSELNVNALLLGDSALYLCASSLNGGQGETQYFGPGTRLLVL.

The V gene is TRBV12-5, the J gene TRBJ2-7; D call uncertain. The germline V gene has CDR1 LGHNT and CDR2 FRNRAP. CDR3 size: 12 residues. Trimming shortened V by 3 bases and J by 4 bases, and 7 bases separated the two germline ends. Here the CDR3 reads CASGLGDYEQYF. In nucleotides, the CDR3 is TGTGCTAGTGGTTTAGGCGATTACGAGCAGTACTTC.

The rearrangement links TRBV5-5 to TRBJ1-5, with D possibly being TRBD1 (5 bases). The germline V gene encodes CDR1 SGHKS and CDR2 YYEKEE (reference sequence). The CDR3 consists of 15 residues. Trimming took 0 bases from V and 7 from J, leaving 14 bases between them. The DNA for the CDR3 is TGTGCCAGCAGCTTGGCCGGGCAGGGCGGACAGCCCCAGCATTTT. Protein: CASSLAGQGGQPQHF.

This clone was picked up a small number of times. The rearrangement links TRBV9 to TRBJ2-1, with no clear D. The CDR3 has 16 residues. The V gene's germline CDR1 is SGDLS and CDR2 YYNGEE. The V end lost 4 bases, the J end lost 4 bases, and 18 bases lay between the germline ends. CDR3 DNA: TGTGCCAGCAGCCCCGTTTTTGAGTTGGGATACAATGAGCAGTTCTTC. Protein: CASSPVFELGYNEQFF.